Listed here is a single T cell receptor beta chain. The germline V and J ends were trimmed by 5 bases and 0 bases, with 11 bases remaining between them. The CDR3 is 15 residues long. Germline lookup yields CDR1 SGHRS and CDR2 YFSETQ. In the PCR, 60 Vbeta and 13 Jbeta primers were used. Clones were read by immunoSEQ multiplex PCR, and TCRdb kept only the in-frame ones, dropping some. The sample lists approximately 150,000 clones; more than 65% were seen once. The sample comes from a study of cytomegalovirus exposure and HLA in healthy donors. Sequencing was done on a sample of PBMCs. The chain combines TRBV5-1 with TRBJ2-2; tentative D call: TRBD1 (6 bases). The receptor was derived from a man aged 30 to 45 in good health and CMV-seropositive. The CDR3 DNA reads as TGCGCCAGCAGGCCCTGGACAGCGAACACCGGGGAGCTGTTTTTT. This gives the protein CASRPWTANTGELFF.